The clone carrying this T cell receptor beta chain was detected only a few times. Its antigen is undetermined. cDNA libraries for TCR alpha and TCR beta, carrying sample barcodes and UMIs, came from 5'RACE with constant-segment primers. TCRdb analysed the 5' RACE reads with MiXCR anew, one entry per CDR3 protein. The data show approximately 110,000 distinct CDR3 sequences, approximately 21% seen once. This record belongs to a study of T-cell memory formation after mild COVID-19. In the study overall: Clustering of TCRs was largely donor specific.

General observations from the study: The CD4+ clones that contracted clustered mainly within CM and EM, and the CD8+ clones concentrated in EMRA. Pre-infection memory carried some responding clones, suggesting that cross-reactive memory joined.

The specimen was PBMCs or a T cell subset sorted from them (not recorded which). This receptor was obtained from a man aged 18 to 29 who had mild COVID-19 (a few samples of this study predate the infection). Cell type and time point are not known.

Written as DNA, the CDR3 is TGTGCCAGCAGCGATCTAGCGGGGGGCTACAATGAGCAGTTCTTC. Protein sequence: CASSDLAGGYNEQFF. The chain links TRBV2 to TRBJ2-1; TRBD2 aligns across 11 bases. The germline gives CDR1 SNHLY, CDR2 FYNNEI. V lost 6 bases to trimming and J lost 3 bases; unmatched junction nucleotides: 4. The CDR3 loop spans 15 amino acids.